This entry describes one T cell receptor beta chain. This sample is drawn from a study of blood T cell repertoires in COVID-19. For the study at large: The cDNA or gDNA used as material had been derived from T cells, B-cell-depleted T cells, or PBMCs.

The CDR3 length is 16 residues. V shed 4 bases, J shed 15 bases, and the junction held 17 bases outside the gene matches. Germline V lookup: CDR1 SGHNT, CDR2 YYREEE (reference sequence). Study processing details: How many nucleated cells were present was estimated from reference gene primer amplification. Some clones are missing from TCRdb's copy, which holds only in-frame ones; the method was immunoSEQ multiplex PCR. V and J calls plus clone size are reproduced from that table; the DNA served to infer D and trimming. Here the sample spans about 220,000 clones, just under 85% being singletons. The rearrangement uses TRBV5-4 and TRBJ2-3; TRBD2 matches 13 bases. This TCR derives from a woman aged 40 to 55 with acute COVID-19. Sequenced sample: PBMCs or T cells enriched from blood (not recorded which). The CDR3 DNA reads TGTGCCAGCAGCCCTGGACTAGCGGGGGCCGAAGTAGCATATTATTTT. Amino acids: CASSPGLAGAEVAYYF.